This TCR beta chain emerged from a study of T-cell reconstitution after alpha-beta-depleted transplantation in children. The study, taken as a whole, reports: Once a year had passed after transplant, T-cell counts and diversity came mostly from newly produced T cells. The study reportedly traced alpha-beta T cells about two months after transplant to several hundred expanded graft clones. Where some patients showed high TCRbeta diversity at day 60, it came from recipient T cells and thymic progenitors that had survived.

Germline assignment: CDR1 LGHNA and CDR2 YSLEER. This CDR3 is 15 amino acids long. J gave up 5 bases and V 3 bases, and 9 bases lay outside the gene matches. This clonotype was seen more than once but under ten times. Its cognate antigen is unknown. The authors prepared the TCRbeta library with unique molecular identifiers. TCRdb itself ran the PCR reads through MiXCR, one entry per CDR3 protein. Counted here are approximately 500,000 distinct CDR3 sequences, over 9.5% occurring once; the ten biggest clones make up 2% to 2.5%. This clonotype originated in a child aged 2-15 years with inherited bone marrow failure, due to receive a stem cell transplant. The genes are TRBV4-3 and TRBJ1-1; 7 bases fit TRBD1. This specimen was PBMCs, taken before TCRalphabeta/CD19-depleted stem cell transplant. In nucleotides, the CDR3 is TGCGCCAGCAGCCATAAGACAGGGCGTTATACTGAAGCTTTCTTT. Protein product: CASSHKTGRYTEAFF.